Each of the 16 T cell receptor beta chains below was sequenced from the same sample in a study of blood T cell repertoires in COVID-19. TCRdb keeps only in-frame clones here, not all; method: immunoSEQ multiplex PCR. The table records approximately 150,000 clones, 84% of them present only once. The sequenced material came from PBMCs or T cells enriched from blood (not recorded which). The receptors stem from a man in his forties with acute COVID-19.

The count of this clone is one. The chain is built from TRBV9 and TRBJ1-5; D unresolved. The CDR3 loop spans 13 amino acids. The V gene's germline CDR1 is SGDLS and CDR2 YYNGEE. Trimming cost V 4 bases and J 8 bases, with 13 bases left between them. The CDR3 region is CASSPSGVEPQHF. As DNA, the CDR3 is TGTGCCAGCAGCCCAAGTGGAGTGGAGCCCCAGCATTTT. The whole variable domain, filled in from reference TRBV9 and TRBJ1-5, reads DSGVTQTPKHLITATGQRVTLRCSPRSGDLSVYWYQQSLDQGLQFLIQYYNGEERAKGNILERFSAQQFPDLHSELNLSSLELGDSALYFCASSPSGVEPQHFGDGTRLSIL.

J is TRBJ2-7 and V is TRBV24-1; 10 nucleotides agree with TRBD1. The trim removed 3 bases at V and 7 bases at J, leaving 11 bases unmatched. Germline V gives CDR1 KGHDR, CDR2 SFDVKD. CDR3 length: 16 amino acids. CDR3 residues: CATSDARQGALGEQYF. The CDR3 DNA reads TGTGCCACCAGTGATGCCCGACAGGGGGCTTTGGGAGAGCAGTACTTC.

The chain employs TRBV7-3 and TRBJ2-5; 10 bases are shared with TRBD1. Germline V gene data show CDR1 as SGHTA and CDR2 as FQGTGA. The V gene end was trimmed by 3 bases and the J gene end by 2 bases; junction bases not matched to a gene: 6. The CDR3 is 16 residues long. The DNA for the CDR3 is TGTGCCAGCAGCTTCGCACCGGGACAGGGGCAAGAGACCCAGTACTTC. It codes for CASSFAPGQGQETQYF.

V gene TRBV5-1 combines with J gene TRBJ1-2; 8 nucleotides match TRBD1. CDR3 length: 15 amino acids. The V and J ends lost 0 bases and 9 bases, in that order; junction bases with no gene match: 10. CDR1 is SGHRS and CDR2 is YFSETQ in the germline V gene. The CDR3 region is CASSLEQGQGGRYTF. CDR3 coding DNA: TGCGCCAGCAGCTTGGAACAAGGACAGGGTGGGCGCTACACCTTC.

This clone was seen a few times. This chain uses TRBV7-2 with TRBJ2-7, with 10 bases fitting TRBD2. V dropped 6 bases and J dropped 5; count of bases not matched to a gene: 10. CDR3 size: 15 residues. The V gene's germline CDR1 is SGHTA and CDR2 FQGNSA. CDR3 nucleotides: TGTGCCAGCAGTCTTAAAAGCGGGGGGGCCGACGAGCAGTACTTC. Protein: CASSLKSGGADEQYF. Combining the CDR3 with reference TRBV7-2 and TRBJ2-7 gives the whole variable domain GAGVSQSPSNKVTEKGKDVELRCDPISGHTALYWYRQSLGQGLEFLIYFQGNSAPDKSGLPSDRFSAERTGGSVSTLTIQRTQQEDSAVYLCASSLKSGGADEQYFGPGTRLTVT.

The chain carries TRBV23-1 and TRBJ1-2; unclear D gene. TRBV23-1 has ORF status, its function being uncertain. V lost 0 bases, J lost 8 bases, and 10 bases lay in between. This CDR3 is 13 amino acids long. The CDR3 DNA sequence: TGCGCCAGCAGTCAATCGGTGGTTAGCGGCTACACCTTC. Protein sequence: CASSQSVVSGYTF.

The chain carries TRBV29-1 and TRBJ2-3; 13 nucleotides agree with TRBD2. This CDR3 is 14 amino acids long. The V gene end was trimmed by 6 bases and the J gene end by 2 bases; junction bases not matched to a gene: 2. The V gene's germline CDR1 is SQVTM and CDR2 ANQGSEA. In DNA form, the CDR3 reads TGCAGCGTAGGACTAGCGGGAGTCACAGATACGCAGTATTTT. It translates to CSVGLAGVTDTQYF.

V usage is TRBV7-8 and J usage is TRBJ1-1, with D maybe TRBD1 (6 bases). Germline-derived CDR1 and CDR2 are SGHVS and FQNEAQ. Trimming left V 2 bases short and J 4 bases short, with 8 bases between. This CDR3 has 13 residues. CDR3 DNA: TGTGCCAGCAGCTTACAAGGGGGCACTGAAGCTTTCTTT. It is translated as CASSLQGGTEAFF.

This clone appeared once. V gene TRBV7-9 combines with J gene TRBJ2-1; 8 positions agree with TRBD1. The CDR3 length is 14 residues. V gave up 8 bases and J gave up 4 bases; unmatched junction bases: 7. Germline V gene data show CDR1 as SEHNR and CDR2 as FQNEAQ (reference sequence). CDR3 residues: CASAGTGGYNEQFF. For the CDR3, the DNA is TGTGCCAGCGCCGGGACAGGAGGATACAATGAGCAGTTCTTC. Full variable domain (missing parts from reference TRBV7-9 and TRBJ2-1): DTGVSQNPRHKITKRGQNVTFRCDPISEHNRLYWYRQTLGQGPEFLTYFQNEAQLEKSRLLSDRFSAERPKGSFSTLEIQRTEQGDSAMYLCASAGTGGYNEQFFGPGTRLTVL.

The V call is TRBV28, the J call TRBJ2-7; 9 bases match TRBD2. With 3 bases clipped from V and 0 bases from J, the junction kept 6 bases outside the gene matches. Germline V CDR1 and CDR2: MDHEN, SYDVKM. CDR3 length: 16 residues. CDR3: CASSFPLAGSSYEQYF. The CDR3 nucleotides read TGTGCCAGCAGTTTTCCCCTAGCGGGGAGCTCCTACGAGCAGTACTTC.

On this clone: At one end, the junction sequence differs from germline, possibly due to a read error. The chain links TRBV7-7 to TRBJ2-4, with 7 bases fitting TRBD2. This CDR3 has 16 residues. Germline assignment: CDR1 SSHAT and CDR2 FNYEAQ (reference sequence). The CDR3 sequence is CASSTRAGKDKNIQYF. In DNA form, the CDR3 reads TGTGCTAGCAGCACCCGAGCGGGGAAGGACAAAAACATTCAGTACTTC.

As regards this clone: The same CDR3 arises from other DNA sequences in this sample as well. The gene calls are TRBV11-2 and TRBJ2-7; D ambiguous. The CDR3 runs 11 residues. Germline V gives CDR1 SGHAT, CDR2 FQNNGV. V was cut by 4 bases and J by 4 bases, with 5 bases left in between. In DNA form, the CDR3 reads TGTGCCAGCAGCTCCGTTTACGAGCAGTACTTC. Protein product: CASSSVYEQYF.

The V call is TRBV6-5, the J call TRBJ1-1, with D possibly being TRBD1 (5 bases). CDR1 is MNHEY and CDR2 is SVGAGI in the germline V gene. V lost 6 bases to trimming and J lost 4 bases, with 12 bases between them. This CDR3 spans 13 amino acids. The CDR3 bases are TGTGCCAGCAGACTTCAGGGCAGCACTGAAGCTTTCTTT. This codes for CASRLQGSTEAFF.

This rearrangement joins TRBV5-1 to TRBJ2-5; 9 nucleotides line up with TRBD1. Germline V lookup: CDR1 SGHRS, CDR2 YFSETQ. This CDR3 has 14 residues. With V trimmed by 2 bases and J by 4 bases, 3 bases remained unmatched. The CDR3 DNA reads as TGCGCCAGCAGCTTACAGGGGGCGGGAGAGACCCAGTACTTC. Translating gives CASSLQGAGETQYF.

The chain uses TRBV19 and TRBJ2-1; 10 bases line up with TRBD1. The CDR3 loop spans 17 amino acids. Germline values: CDR1 LNHDA, CDR2 SQIVND (reference sequence). DNA for the CDR3: TGTGGTATAGCGACAGGGGGCTTCGAGGGGTGCTACAATGAGCAGTTCTTC. This translates into CGIATGGFEGCYNEQFF.

This clone came up a few times. The rearrangement uses TRBV24-1 and TRBJ2-1, with 10 bases lining up with TRBD2. The CDR3 loop spans 17 amino acids. Per the germline V gene, CDR1 is KGHDR and CDR2 is SFDVKD. V lost 4 bases and J lost 2; bases outside the gene matches: 7. The CDR3 sequence is CATSDTRAGGAYNEQFF. In nucleotides, the CDR3 is TGTGCCACCAGTGACACAAGAGCGGGGGGGGCCTACAATGAGCAGTTCTTC.